The clone carrying this T cell receptor (beta chain) appeared a single time. This entry comes from a study of blood T cell repertoires in COVID-19. Study details: The United States, Italy and Spain supplied acute and convalescent COVID-19 samples. The analysed material was cDNA or gDNA that came from T cells, B-cell-depleted T cells, or PBMCs.

The authors' processing: Reference gene primer amplification in the assay estimated nucleated cell counts. Libraries were prepared by immunoSEQ multiplex PCR; TCRdb keeps only in-frame clonotypes and omits some of them. V, J and clone size derive from that table, while D and trimming were established from the DNA sequence. The sample yields approximately 140,000 clones, 70% to 90% seen once. V was pared by 4 bases and J by 4 bases, with 10 bases of the junction left unmatched. The CDR3 spans 15 residues. Per the germline V gene, CDR1 is SGHRS and CDR2 is YFSETQ. The source of this sequence is a man aged 60 to 69 with active or convalescent COVID-19. Material for sequencing was peripheral blood. The V gene is TRBV5-1, the J gene TRBJ1-1; TRBD1 aligns across 7 bases. The CDR3 region is CASSPARGASTEAFF. The CDR3 coding sequence is TGCGCCAGCAGCCCCGCCAGGGGGGCAAGCACTGAAGCTTTCTTT.